The present T cell receptor (beta chain) was sequenced within a study of T cells in tuberculosis. V lost 8 bases and J lost 6; bases outside the gene matches: 9. The CDR3 covers 15 residues. Germline V CDR1 and CDR2: MGHDK, SYGVNS. Study-wide findings and caveats: GMM-specific TCRs were nearer to active tuberculosis alpha repertoires, suggesting expansion.

TCRdb keeps only in-frame clones here, not all; method: immunoSEQ multiplex PCR. The profile shows tens of thousands of clones, 75% to 90% of them singletons. As to this clone: What it binds is not known.

Material for sequencing was PBMCs. The TCR comes from a donor between 10 and 35 years old with latent tuberculosis or without tuberculosis infection. The chain is built from TRBV25-1 and TRBJ1-4, with 10 bases identical to TRBD1. The CDR3 sequence is CASSGQGRFDEKLFF. As DNA, the CDR3 is TGTGCCAGCTCGGGACAGGGGAGGTTCGATGAAAAACTGTTTTTT.